The 31 T cell receptor beta chains reported below all come from one sample, sequenced in a study of stem cell transplantation in POMP-related autoinflammatory disease. The table came from immunoSEQ multiplex PCR; TCRdb's copy has only in-frame clones and leaves some out. The table lists approximately 65,000 clones, just over 90% of them singletons. Sequenced material: CD4+ T cells from PBMCs, taken after stem cell transplantation. The receptors were sampled from a human patient with POMP-related autoinflammation and immune dysregulation (PRAID). Some T cells may be the graft donor's.

This clone was observed a single time. The V gene is TRBV5-1, the J gene TRBJ1-1, with 7 bases fitting TRBD1. J was trimmed by 7 bases and V by 5 bases; bases with no gene match: 8. From germline, CDR1 is SGHRS and CDR2 YFSETQ. The CDR3 has 13 amino acids. The CDR3 bases are TGCGCCAGCAGGTATGGGACAGAGGGTGAAGCTTTCTTT. As protein: CASRYGTEGEAFF.

CDR3 in amino acids: CASSQGAGQETQYF. The CDR3 DNA reads TGTGCCAGCAGCCAGGGGGCGGGGCAAGAGACCCAGTACTTC. The V call is TRBV11-2, the J call TRBJ2-5; TRBD1 matches 8 bases. CDR3 length: 14 residues. V lost 5 bases, J lost 2 bases, and 4 bases stayed unmatched. Germline CDR1 reads SGHAT; CDR2 reads FQNNGV.

The chain employs TRBV29-1 and TRBJ1-1; perhaps TRBD1 as D (5 bases). CDR3 length: 14 residues. The germline V and J ends were trimmed by 4 bases and 1 base, with 13 bases remaining between them. Germline CDR1 and CDR2: SQVTM and ANQGSEA. The CDR3 protein is CSVAGTLGNTEAFF. CDR3 coding DNA: TGCAGCGTTGCCGGGACCTTGGGGAACACTGAAGCTTTCTTT. Using reference TRBV29-1 and TRBJ1-1 for the parts outside the CDR3, the full variable domain is SAVISQKPSRDICQRGTSLTIQCQVDSQVTMMFWYRQQPGQSLTLIATANQGSEATYESGFVIDKFPISRPNLTFSTLTVSNMSPEDSSIYLCSVAGTLGNTEAFFGQGTRLTVV.

The rearrangement uses TRBV29-1 and TRBJ2-5; perhaps TRBD1 as D (6 bases). This CDR3 is built from 12 residues. Germline CDR1 is SQVTM and CDR2 is ANQGSEA. V was clipped by 7 bases and J by 5 bases, with 14 bases between them. Here the CDR3 reads CSGTRDTETQYF. Written as DNA, the CDR3 is TGCAGCGGCACCCGGGACACGGAGACCCAGTACTTC.

V is TRBV6-5 and J is TRBJ2-7; D perhaps matches TRBD2 (5 bases). V lost 4 bases and J 6 bases, leaving 13 bases between the germline ends. This CDR3 is 13 amino acids long. Germline CDR1 is MNHEY and CDR2 is SVGAGI. The CDR3 DNA reads TGTGCCAGCAGTTTTAGCCCCCGGGGCGAGCAGTACTTC. It encodes CASSFSPRGEQYF.

V is TRBV5-4 and J is TRBJ2-2; D is unclear. Germline CDR1 reads SGHNT; CDR2 reads YYREEE (reference sequence). V was cut by 2 bases and J by 6 bases, with 5 bases left in between. The CDR3 spans 12 residues. CDR3 sequence (DNA): TGTGCCAGCAGCTTACGCCCCGGGGAGCTGTTTTTT. Amino acids: CASSLRPGELFF.

The V call is TRBV11-2, the J call TRBJ2-7, with 8 bases that match TRBD2. CDR1 is SGHAT, CDR2 FQNNGV, per germline. The CDR3 covers 16 residues. V was clipped by 3 bases and J by 1 base; unmatched bases: 8. The CDR3 spells CASSFYLAGGSYEQYF. As DNA, the CDR3 is TGTGCCAGCAGCTTTTATCTCGCGGGGGGATCCTACGAGCAGTACTTC.

The chain links TRBV6-2 or TRBV6-3 to TRBJ2-3; TRBD2 matches 13 bases. V shed 3 bases, J shed 8 bases, and the junction held 5 bases outside the gene matches. CDR3 length equals 15 residues. CDR1 is MNHEY, CDR2 SVGEGT, per germline. In DNA, the CDR3 is TGTGCCAGCAGTTATGGACTAGCGGGAGTCGGTACGCAGTATTTT. It encodes CASSYGLAGVGTQYF.

The chain has TRBV2 and TRBJ1-5, with D tentatively TRBD1 (5 bases). The germline CDR1 and CDR2 sequences are SNHLY and FYNNEI. V shed 5 bases and J shed 5 bases, with 10 bases lying between them. This CDR3 has 13 residues. This CDR3 reads CASSLGRDQPQHF. The DNA for the CDR3 is TGTGCCAGCAGTTTGGGGCGAGATCAGCCCCAGCATTTT.

The CDR3 spells CASSYSVVGVAEAFF. The CDR3 region has the DNA TGTGCCAGCAGTTACTCAGTCGTGGGGGTGGCTGAAGCTTTCTTT. The rearrangement links TRBV6-5 to TRBJ1-1; tentative D call: TRBD1 (5 bases). Trimming stripped 0 bases from V and 6 bases from J, with 14 bases between. The CDR3 runs 15 residues. Germline V CDR1 and CDR2: MNHEY, SVGAGI.

The V and J genes are TRBV5-5 and TRBJ2-5; no definite D call. Germline lookup yields CDR1 SGHKS and CDR2 YYEKEE (reference sequence). The CDR3 consists of 16 residues. Trimming took 1 base from V and 5 from J, leaving 18 bases between them. CDR3 nucleotides: TGTGCCAGCAGCTTGCTGGTCGGGCCGGTCGACGAGACCCAGTACTTC. Protein sequence: CASSLLVGPVDETQYF.

This clone was detected only a few times. The genes are TRBV6-5 and TRBJ2-1; possibly TRBD2 for D (6 bases). CDR3 length: 14 amino acids. CDR1 is MNHEY and CDR2 is SVGAGI in the germline V gene. V lost 6 bases and J lost 2, with 11 bases in between. This CDR3 is CASRRLGAYNEQFF. DNA of the CDR3: TGTGCCAGCAGGAGACTAGGGGCCTACAATGAGCAGTTCTTC.

The chain joins TRBV10-2 to TRBJ2-2; 13 bases agree with TRBD2. Per germline, CDR1 WSHSY and CDR2 SAAADI. The V and J ends lost 7 bases and 5 bases, in that order; junction bases with no gene match: 13. This CDR3 region has 18 residues. Written as DNA, the CDR3 is TGCGCCAGCATTCCAGGGACTAGCGGGACCATGATGACCGGGGAGCTGTTTTTT. Protein: CASIPGTSGTMMTGELFF.

The CDR3 protein is CASSLARSVSGRETQYF. The DNA of the CDR3 is TGTGCCAGCAGCTTAGCGCGGTCCGTATCGGGACGGGAGACCCAGTACTTC. The chain couples TRBV7-8 to TRBJ2-5, with D perhaps TRBD1 or TRBD2 (5 bases each). The CDR3 has 17 residues. Germline lookup yields CDR1 SGHVS and CDR2 FQNEAQ. V shed 0 bases and J shed 5 bases, with 19 bases lying between them.

This chain links TRBV6-5 with TRBJ2-7; 8 positions match TRBD1. Looked up from germline, CDR1 is MNHEY and CDR2 is SVGAGI. V lost 6 bases and J lost 2; bases outside the gene matches: 6. The CDR3 spans 14 residues. The chain's CDR3 is CASRTDRGTYEQYF. DNA for the CDR3: TGTGCCAGCAGGACCGACAGGGGAACCTACGAGCAGTACTTC.

The chain uses TRBV4-1 and TRBJ2-3; possibly TRBD1 for D (5 bases). The CDR3 extends over 16 amino acids. Germline V gene lookup returns CDR1 MGHRA and CDR2 YSYEKL. V dropped 3 bases and J dropped 0 bases, with 13 bases sitting between them. In nucleotides, the CDR3 is TGCGCCAGCAGCCAGTACAGGCCTATTAGCACAGATACGCAGTATTTT. Protein product: CASSQYRPISTDTQYF.

V gene TRBV19 combines with J gene TRBJ2-1, with D perhaps TRBD2 (6 bases). The V gene lost 6 bases and the J gene lost 15 bases, with 21 bases spanning the gap. The V gene's germline CDR1 is LNHDA and CDR2 SQIVND (reference sequence). The CDR3 extends over 13 amino acids. The CDR3 nucleotides read TGTGCCAGTAGCCCAAACGGGGGTCTAGCAGGGTTCTTC. It is translated as CASSPNGGLAGFF.

The V gene is TRBV5-4, the J gene TRBJ1-2; D possibly corresponds to TRBD1 (6 bases). This CDR3 spans 13 amino acids. Germline V lookup: CDR1 SGHNT, CDR2 YYREEE (reference sequence). V lost 1 base and J lost 8, with 12 bases in between. The CDR3 nucleotides are TGTGCCAGCAGCTTGCGGGGGGCGGGCGGCTACACCTTC. It is translated as CASSLRGAGGYTF.

This clone was recorded a few times. This rearrangement joins TRBV6-5 to TRBJ1-2, with TRBD1 matching over 11 bases. From germline, CDR1 is MNHEY and CDR2 SVGAGI. Trimming took 5 bases from V and 7 from J; bases not matched to a gene: 9. The CDR3 is 15 residues long. The CDR3 loop reads CASSTTRTGGLGYTF. Here the CDR3 DNA reads TGTGCCAGCAGTACCACCAGGACAGGGGGCCTTGGCTACACCTTC.

The chain recombines TRBV30 with TRBJ2-1; 9 bases agree with TRBD1. CDR3 length equals 18 residues. Unmatched junction bases numbered 17, after V lost 8 bases and J lost 0 bases. The germline V gene has CDR1 GTSNPN and CDR2 SVGIG (reference sequence). CDR3 nucleotides: TGTGCCCGAACCGGGACAGGGAAATATGGAAGCTCCTACAATGAGCAGTTCTTC. Amino acid sequence: CARTGTGKYGSSYNEQFF.

The V call is TRBV18, the J call TRBJ1-6; unclear D gene. The length of the CDR3 is 14 residues. Trimming removed 3 bases at V and 5 bases at J, with 8 bases between. The germline CDR1 and CDR2 sequences are KGHSH and LQKENI. The CDR3 protein is CASSPQGDNSPLHF. The DNA for the CDR3 is TGTGCCAGCTCACCCCAAGGAGATAATTCACCCCTCCACTTT. Combining the CDR3 with reference TRBV18 and TRBJ1-6 gives the whole variable domain NAGVMQNPRHLVRRRGQEARLRCSPMKGHSHVYWYRQLPEEGLKFMVYLQKENIIDESGMPKERFSAEFPKEGPSILRIQQVVRGDSAAYFCASSPQGDNSPLHFGNGTRLTVT.

CDR3 coding DNA: TGTGCCAGCAGCTTAGCCCAGAGTGGGACAGGGGGCTTTTACGAGCAGTACTTC. The encoded protein is CASSLAQSGTGGFYEQYF. This chain uses TRBV7-6 with TRBJ2-7; 12 bases agree with TRBD1. The trim removed 0 bases at V and 4 bases at J, leaving 10 bases unmatched. Germline CDR1 and CDR2: SGHVS and FNYEAQ. The CDR3 runs 18 residues. Full variable domain (outside the CDR3, taken from reference TRBV7-6 and TRBJ2-7): GAGVSQSPRYKVTKRGQDVALRCDPISGHVSLYWYRQALGQGPEFLTYFNYEAQQDKSGLPNDRFSAERPEGSISTLTIQRTEQRDSAMYRCASSLAQSGTGGFYEQYFGPGTRLTVT.

The chain employs TRBV18 and TRBJ1-2, with 12 bases that match TRBD1. The CDR3 runs to 18 residues. CDR1 KGHSH and CDR2 LQKENI come from the germline V gene. V shed 2 bases, J shed 5 bases, and the junction held 12 bases outside the gene matches. The CDR3 region is CASSPIATGTGGQYGYTF. For the CDR3, the DNA is TGTGCCAGCTCACCAATCGCTACCGGGACAGGGGGCCAGTATGGCTACACCTTC.

The chain is built from TRBV4-2 and TRBJ2-2; 11 nucleotides align to TRBD2. Germline trimming cut 0 bases from V and 7 bases from J; bases unmatched to any gene: 7. The CDR3 contains 17 residues. The germline V gene has CDR1 LGHNA and CDR2 YNFKEQ. The CDR3 loop is CASSQDKTSGSGGELFF. The CDR3 region has the DNA TGTGCCAGCAGCCAAGATAAAACTAGCGGGAGTGGCGGGGAGCTGTTTTTT.

The chain is built from TRBV28 and TRBJ2-1, with D possibly being TRBD2 (6 bases). Germline V gene data show CDR1 as MDHEN and CDR2 as SYDVKM. The CDR3 is 15 residues long. With 6 bases removed from V and 5 bases from J, the gap between germline ends came to 17 bases. CDR3 loop: CASSLMGEVNNEQFF. CDR3 coding DNA: TGTGCCAGCAGCCTGATGGGGGAGGTTAACAATGAGCAGTTCTTC. Complete variable domain (other parts from reference TRBV28 and TRBJ2-1): DVKVTQSSRYLVKRTGEKVFLECVQDMDHENMFWYRQDPGLGLRLIYFSYDVKMKEKGDIPEGYSVSREKKERFSLILESASTNQTSMYLCASSLMGEVNNEQFFGPGTRLTVL.

The chain recombines TRBV5-1 with TRBJ2-2, with D possibly being TRBD2 (7 bases). Trimming removed 2 bases at V and 7 bases at J, with 12 bases between. The CDR3 spans 14 residues. Germline lookup yields CDR1 SGHRS and CDR2 YFSETQ. CDR3 sequence reads: CASSFGGQDGELFF. CDR3 nucleotide sequence: TGCGCCAGCAGCTTCGGGGGGCAAGACGGGGAGCTGTTTTTT.

The rearrangement links TRBV5-1 to TRBJ1-2, with 7 positions matching TRBD1. The germline V gene encodes CDR1 SGHRS and CDR2 YFSETQ. The CDR3 is 14 amino acids. J was trimmed by 8 bases and V by 1 base; bases with no gene match: 8. The CDR3 loop reads CASSLTDRAGGYTF. CDR3 DNA: TGCGCCAGCAGCTTGACTGACAGGGCGGGGGGCTACACCTTC.

The J gene is TRBJ2-5, the V gene TRBV18, with D maybe TRBD2 (6 bases). V dropped 0 bases and J dropped 3 bases, with 17 bases sitting between them. The CDR3 loop spans 17 amino acids. Germline V gene sequence: CDR1 KGHSH, CDR2 LQKENI. The CDR3 nucleotides are TGTGCCAGCTCACCACCTTTTTTGGCGGGGTTAAAAGAGACCCAGTACTTC. Amino acids: CASSPPFLAGLKETQYF.

V gene TRBV5-1 combines with J gene TRBJ2-5, with 7 bases fitting TRBD1. CDR1 is SGHRS and CDR2 is YFSETQ in the germline V gene. The CDR3 has 14 amino acids. Trimming at V came to 3 bases and at J to 1 base, leaving 3 bases not matched to a gene. DNA of the CDR3: TGCGCCAGCAGCTGGCGGACAGGCCAAGAGACCCAGTACTTC. Amino acid sequence: CASSWRTGQETQYF.

The genes are TRBV6-5 and TRBJ2-7; 9 bases fit TRBD2. The CDR3 is made up of 14 amino acids. The germline V gene encodes CDR1 MNHEY and CDR2 SVGAGI. V was clipped by 7 bases and J by 2 bases; unmatched bases: 6. CDR3 coding DNA: TGTGCCAGCACCAATCCTAGCGGGACCTACGAGCAGTACTTC. Encoded protein: CASTNPSGTYEQYF.

This chain links TRBV5-1 with TRBJ1-2; D may be TRBD1 (6 bases). From germline, CDR1 is SGHRS and CDR2 YFSETQ. The CDR3 covers 13 residues. V was clipped by 5 bases and J by 2 bases, with 10 bases between them. CDR3 in amino acids: CASSHRANYGYTF. CDR3 DNA: TGCGCCAGCAGTCACAGGGCGAACTATGGCTACACCTTC.